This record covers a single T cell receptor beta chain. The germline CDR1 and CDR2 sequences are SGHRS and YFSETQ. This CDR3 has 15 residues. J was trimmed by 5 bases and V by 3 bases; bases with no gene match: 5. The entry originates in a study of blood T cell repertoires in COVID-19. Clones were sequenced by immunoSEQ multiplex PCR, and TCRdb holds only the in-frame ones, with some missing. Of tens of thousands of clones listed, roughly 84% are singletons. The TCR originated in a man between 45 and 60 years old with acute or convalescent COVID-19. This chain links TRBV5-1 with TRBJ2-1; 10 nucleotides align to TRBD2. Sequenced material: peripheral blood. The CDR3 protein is CASSYGLAANNEQFF. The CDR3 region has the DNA TGCGCCAGCAGCTACGGACTAGCGGCGAACAATGAGCAGTTCTTC. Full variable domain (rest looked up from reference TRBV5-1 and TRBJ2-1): KAGVTQTPRYLIKTRGQQVTLSCSPISGHRSVSWYQQTPGQGLQFLFEYFSETQRNKGNFPGRFSGRQFSNSRSEMNVSTLELGDSALYLCASSYGLAANNEQFFGPGTRLTVL.